This TCR delta chain was captured by sequencing in a study of gamma-delta chains in newborns, infants, children. Study background: Polyclonal expansion of innate γδ T cells after birth follows microbial exposure.

This clone is labeled medium-sized. TCRdb re-called clones from the reads using CATT. The data show some 6,900 delta-chain clones, with 2.1% seen just once and approximately 10% held by the top ten. The sample was blood. This clonotype was sampled from a child who was a newborn, infant or young child, either healthy, febrile or measles-vaccinated (not recorded which).

CDR3 loop: CACELLGGLTAQLFF. For the CDR3, the DNA is TGTGCCTGTGAGTTACTGGGGGGTTTGACAGCACAACTCTTCTTT. The V call is TRDV2, the J call TRDJ2; TRDD3 agrees at 8 bases. There are 15 residues in the CDR3. Germline V gene data show CDR1 as GEAIGNYY and CDR2 as EKD. With V trimmed by 4 bases and J by 1 base, 4 bases remained unmatched.